These 30 T cell receptor beta chains share one sample of origin, sequenced in a study of T cell responses to AZD1222 COVID-19 vaccine (TCRdb year 2021). Libraries came from the immunoSEQ multiplex PCR assay. What TCRdb holds here is the immuneACCESS table cut down to in-frame rearrangements. Part of the clones is not present; checked against another copy, under half of the missing clones reflect an unresolved V gene, and the others are unexplained. The sample table records some 130,000 clones; about nine tenths of these occur just once. The ten largest account for approximately 6.8% of the sample. Reading the label with the study, this specimen's time point is: baseline before first vaccination. Sample: peripheral blood, taken on day 0 of AZD1222 vaccination. The source of these receptors is an adult in good health.

The chain couples TRBV12-3 or TRBV12-4 to TRBJ2-7, with D hard to call. The length of the CDR3 is 13 residues. Trimming cost V 6 bases and J 1 base, with 10 bases left between them. The CDR3 loop is CASSPGPSYEQYF. DNA of the CDR3: TGTGCCAGCAGCCCGGGCCCATCCTACGAGCAGTACTTC.

The chain carries TRBV5-6 and TRBJ2-1; the D is unclear. The CDR3 length is 14 residues. Germline CDR1 and CDR2: SGHDT and YYEEEE. Trimming shortened V by 0 bases and J by 10 bases, and 14 bases separated the two germline ends. The DNA of the CDR3 is TGTGCCAGCAGCTTGGTTCAGTCCTACGGGGAGCAGTTCTTC. Protein product: CASSLVQSYGEQFF.

The chain uses TRBV30 and TRBJ1-1; D is possibly TRBD1 (6 bases). Trimming cost V 5 bases and J 6 bases, with 16 bases left between them. Germline-derived CDR1 and CDR2 are GTSNPN and SVGIG (reference sequence). The CDR3 covers 13 residues. CDR3 in amino acids: CAWGLGGQAEAFF. The CDR3 DNA reads TGTGCCTGGGGTTTAGGGGGTCAGGCTGAAGCTTTCTTT.

The rearrangement uses TRBV12-3 or TRBV12-4 and TRBJ1-2; D gene uncertain. V was trimmed by 5 bases and J by 3 bases, leaving 10 bases between them. This CDR3 comprises 13 residues. The DNA of the CDR3 is TGTGCCAGCAGTACCGGGCCTTACTATGGCTACACCTTC. This gives the protein CASSTGPYYGYTF.

In DNA, the CDR3 is TGTGCCAGCAGACCCAGCCGAGGGGGGGCTGAAGCTTTCTTT. It is translated as CASRPSRGGAEAFF. The chain joins TRBV6-5 to TRBJ1-1; D may be TRBD1 (6 bases). Germline V lookup: CDR1 MNHEY, CDR2 SVGAGI. V was shortened by 6 bases and J by 6 bases, with 17 bases between the two germline ends. CDR3 size: 14 residues.

The V and J genes are TRBV11-2 and TRBJ1-1, with TRBD1 matching 8 bases. V shed 8 bases, J shed 5 bases, and the junction held 10 bases outside the gene matches. CDR1 and CDR2 from the germline V gene are SGHAT and FQNNGV. The CDR3 contains 14 residues. The chain's CDR3 is CASGPQGGWTEAFF. The DNA of the CDR3 is TGTGCCAGCGGACCACAGGGGGGGTGGACTGAAGCTTTCTTT.

V gene TRBV6-5 combines with J gene TRBJ2-7; 7 bases fit TRBD1. Germline CDR1 reads MNHEY; CDR2 reads SVGAGI. V shed 4 bases, J shed 0 bases, and the junction held 6 bases outside the gene matches. The CDR3 has 15 residues. The DNA of the CDR3 is TGTGCCAGCAGTTGCACTTGGGACAGCTCCTACGAGCAGTACTTC. This gives the protein CASSCTWDSSYEQYF.

V is TRBV18 and J is TRBJ2-5; D possibly corresponds to TRBD2 (5 bases). The V end was cut by 5 bases, the J end by 5 bases, with 18 bases between. CDR1 and CDR2 (germline): KGHSH, LQKENI. The CDR3 contains 15 residues. CDR3: CASSYTRGPGETQYF. The DNA for the CDR3 is TGTGCCAGCTCATACACCCGGGGTCCGGGGGAGACCCAGTACTTC. Using reference TRBV18 and TRBJ2-5 for the parts outside the CDR3, the full variable domain is NAGVMQNPRHLVRRRGQEARLRCSPMKGHSHVYWYRQLPEEGLKFMVYLQKENIIDESGMPKERFSAEFPKEGPSILRIQQVVRGDSAAYFCASSYTRGPGETQYFGPGTRLLVL.

This clone was counted only a few times. V is TRBV6-5 and J is TRBJ1-2, with 7 bases that match TRBD1. V lost 6 bases and J lost 9; bases outside the gene matches: 7. The CDR3 consists of 12 residues. In germline, CDR1 is MNHEY, CDR2 SVGAGI. The CDR3 region is CASSTQGGSYTF. The CDR3 bases are TGTGCCAGCAGCACCCAGGGGGGGAGCTACACCTTC.

The chain combines TRBV7-7 with TRBJ2-5; 8 bases match TRBD2. V was pared by 1 base and J by 5 bases, with 9 bases of the junction left unmatched. In germline, CDR1 is SSHAT, CDR2 FNYEAQ (reference sequence). The CDR3 extends over 16 amino acids. The CDR3: CASSLGWRGETETQYF. The CDR3 region has the DNA TGTGCCAGCAGCTTAGGGTGGCGGGGGGAGACGGAGACCCAGTACTTC.

This chain joins TRBV6-6 and TRBJ2-7, with D tentatively TRBD1 (6 bases). In germline, CDR1 is MNHNY, CDR2 SVGAGI (reference sequence). Trimming took 4 bases from V and 3 from J, leaving 10 bases between them. The CDR3 sequence is 13 residues long. CDR3 residues: CASSSQTGYEQYF. The CDR3 bases are TGTGCCAGCAGTTCCCAGACAGGCTACGAGCAGTACTTC.

CDR3 sequence (DNA): TGTGCCAGCAGTGAATTGATGGGGACCCTCTATGGCTACACCTTC. Protein sequence: CASSELMGTLYGYTF. The chain has TRBV6-1 and TRBJ1-2; tentatively, D is TRBD1 (5 bases). Germline CDR1 is MNHNS and CDR2 is SASEGT. This CDR3 comprises 15 residues. Trimming cost V 2 bases and J 4 bases, with 14 bases left between them.

This chain links TRBV7-9 with TRBJ2-1; 7 positions agree with TRBD2. The V segment lost 4 bases and the J segment 9 bases; nucleotides outside the gene matches: 0. Germline CDR1 SEHNR, CDR2 FQNEAQ (reference sequence). CDR3 length equals 11 residues. CDR3 region: CASSWGGEQFF. CDR3 nucleotide sequence: TGTGCCAGCAGCTGGGGGGGTGAGCAGTTCTTC.

The CDR3: CASRPGGQETQYF. The CDR3 DNA sequence: TGTGCCAGCAGGCCCGGCGGTCAAGAGACCCAGTACTTC. The chain couples TRBV27 to TRBJ2-5; D gene ambiguous. CDR3 size: 13 residues. V lost 6 bases to trimming and J lost 2 bases, with 10 bases between them. Germline values: CDR1 MNHEY, CDR2 SMNVEV (reference sequence).

The chain couples TRBV5-8 to TRBJ1-2; weak D call: TRBD1 (5 bases). CDR1 and CDR2 (germline): SGHTS, YDEGEE. The CDR3 contains 13 residues. Trimming stripped 2 bases from V and 8 bases from J, with 13 bases between. As DNA, the CDR3 is TGTGCCAGCAGCTTTGGGGGGGAGGGCGGCTACACCTTC. Protein sequence: CASSFGGEGGYTF.

This chain links TRBV7-2 with TRBJ1-1, with D uncertain. Germline loops: CDR1 SGHTA, CDR2 FQGNSA. There are 13 residues in the CDR3. Trimming left V 6 bases short and J 4 bases short, with 12 bases between. The CDR3 nucleotides are TGTGCCAGCAGACCACCCTCGGTCACTGAAGCTTTCTTT. Its protein is CASRPPSVTEAFF.

The J gene is TRBJ1-2, the V gene TRBV25-1, with D maybe TRBD1 (6 bases). Germline V gives CDR1 MGHDK, CDR2 SYGVNS. Trimming pared 3 bases from V and 2 bases from J, leaving 10 bases between. This CDR3 contains 14 residues. The CDR3 DNA reads as TGTGCCAGCAGTGACGCAGGGGTAAACTATGGCTACACCTTC. It codes for CASSDAGVNYGYTF.

This clone was counted only a few times. This chain's CDR3 is CASSLTTGVNTEAFF. CDR3 nucleotides: TGTGCCAGCAGCTTAACGACAGGGGTGAACACTGAAGCTTTCTTT. The chain has TRBV7-8 and TRBJ1-1; the match to TRBD1 covers 8 bases. The length of the CDR3 is 15 residues. V was clipped by 2 bases and J by 0 bases; unmatched bases: 2. Per the germline V gene, CDR1 is SGHVS and CDR2 is FQNEAQ.

CDR3 sequence: CASSLGLAGAYTSDTQYF. The CDR3 DNA reads as TGTGCCAGCAGCTTGGGACTAGCGGGCGCCTACACATCAGATACGCAGTATTTT. This rearrangement joins TRBV11-3 to TRBJ2-3; 12 nucleotides line up with TRBD2. The CDR3 extends over 18 amino acids. V was clipped by 3 bases and J by 4 bases; unmatched bases: 11. Germline V gene lookup returns CDR1 SGHNT and CDR2 YENEEA.

This clone was picked up one time. The rearrangement uses TRBV10-3 and TRBJ1-3; D gene uncertain. Deletions cut 6 bases from V and 0 bases from J, with 3 bases between. There are 12 residues in the CDR3. Germline V gene data show CDR1 as ENHRY and CDR2 as SYGVKD. DNA for the CDR3: TGTGCCATCAGCCCCTCTGGAAACACCATATATTTT. Translation: CAISPSGNTIYF.

The gene calls are TRBV6-5 and TRBJ1-1; D ambiguous. Trimming shortened V by 2 bases and J by 10 bases, and 14 bases separated the two germline ends. The germline V gene encodes CDR1 MNHEY and CDR2 SVGAGI. The CDR3 covers 13 residues. The CDR3 DNA follows: TGTGCCAGCAGTTACGAAGCAGACTCCCGAGCTTTCTTT. Translation gives CASSYEADSRAFF.

The CDR3 protein is CASSRIDDHRNEQFF. As DNA, the CDR3 is TGTGCCAGTAGTAGGATTGACGACCACAGGAATGAGCAGTTCTTC. The rearrangement joins TRBV19 to TRBJ2-1; possible D gene TRBD1, 5 bases. Trimming shortened V by 4 bases and J by 7 bases, and 17 bases separated the two germline ends. This CDR3 is built from 15 residues. Germline V CDR1 and CDR2: LNHDA, SQIVND (reference sequence).

This clone was counted once. The genes are TRBV2 and TRBJ1-1, with a weak D call TRBD1 (5 bases). The CDR3 consists of 15 residues. The ends were cut back, 6 bases at V and 5 bases at J, with 19 bases in the middle. Germline loops: CDR1 SNHLY, CDR2 FYNNEI. The CDR3 loop is CASRPLGGGQTEAFF. The CDR3 coding sequence is TGTGCCAGCAGACCCCTCGGCGGGGGTCAAACTGAAGCTTTCTTT.

This clone was seen only once. This chain uses TRBV7-9 with TRBJ1-4; no reliable D call. Trimming removed 5 bases at V and 3 bases at J, with 10 bases between. CDR1 and CDR2 from the germline V gene are SEHNR and FQNEAQ (reference sequence). This CDR3 has 14 amino acids. CDR3 amino acids: CASSDGLANEKLFF. The CDR3 DNA is TGTGCCAGCAGCGACGGACTGGCTAATGAAAAACTGTTTTTT.

The chain recombines TRBV19 with TRBJ2-3; 8 bases are a match to TRBD2. J was trimmed by 1 base and V by 5 bases; bases with no gene match: 11. The germline gives CDR1 LNHDA, CDR2 SQIVND (reference sequence). The CDR3 is made up of 17 amino acids. This chain's CDR3 is CASSPDLRRGGTDTQYF. The CDR3 DNA follows: TGTGCCAGTAGTCCCGACCTGAGGCGGGGGGGCACAGATACGCAGTATTTT.

This clone was observed a single time. J is TRBJ1-4 and V is TRBV5-1; D is possibly TRBD1 (5 bases). Germline values: CDR1 SGHRS, CDR2 YFSETQ. Trimming shortened V by 0 bases and J by 6 bases, and 15 bases separated the two germline ends. The CDR3 runs to 16 residues. CDR3 protein: CASSLVGDSGDEKLFF. DNA of the CDR3: TGCGCCAGCAGCTTGGTTGGGGACTCGGGAGATGAAAAACTGTTTTTT.

This chain connects TRBV6-5 to TRBJ2-2; D is undetermined. CDR3 length equals 13 residues. Per germline, CDR1 MNHEY and CDR2 SVGAGI. The V and J ends lost 0 bases and 6 bases respectively, with 5 bases between them. CDR3 sequence: CASSYSAPGELFF. CDR3 DNA: TGTGCCAGCAGTTACTCTGCCCCCGGGGAGCTGTTTTTT.

This clone was recorded a few times. This sequence joins TRBV11-2 and TRBJ1-1, with 8 bases fitting TRBD1. The CDR3 runs to 16 residues. After removal of 3 bases from V and 0 bases from J, the junction contained 6 bases not matched to a gene. Germline V gene lookup returns CDR1 SGHAT and CDR2 FQNNGV. The CDR3 DNA sequence: TGTGCCAGCAGCTTTCTGACAGGGGCCATGAACACTGAAGCTTTCTTT. Translation: CASSFLTGAMNTEAFF.

This clone was seen a single time. The chain joins TRBV12-3 or TRBV12-4 to TRBJ2-2; D might be TRBD2 (5 bases). The V and J ends lost 6 bases and 7 bases respectively, with 9 bases between them. This CDR3 is 12 amino acids long. The CDR3 here is CASRLGLGELFF. The CDR3 coding sequence is TGTGCCAGCAGGCTCGGACTCGGGGAGCTGTTTTTT.

The chain recombines TRBV2 with TRBJ1-5, with no clear D. The CDR3 consists of 14 residues. V dropped 7 bases and J dropped 2 bases, with 12 bases sitting between them. From germline, CDR1 is SNHLY and CDR2 FYNNEI. CDR3 sequence: CASTQGAGNQPQHF. The CDR3 coding sequence is TGTGCCAGCACCCAAGGAGCGGGCAATCAGCCCCAGCATTTT.